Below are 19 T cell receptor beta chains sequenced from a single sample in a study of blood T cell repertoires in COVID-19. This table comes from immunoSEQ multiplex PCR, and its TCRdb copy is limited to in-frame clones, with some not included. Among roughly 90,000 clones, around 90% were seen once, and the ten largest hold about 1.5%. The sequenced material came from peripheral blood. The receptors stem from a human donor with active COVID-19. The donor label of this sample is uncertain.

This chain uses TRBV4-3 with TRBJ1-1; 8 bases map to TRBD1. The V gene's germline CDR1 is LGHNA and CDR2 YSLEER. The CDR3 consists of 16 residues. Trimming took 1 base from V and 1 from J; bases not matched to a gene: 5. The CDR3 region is CASSQVTGTGNTEAFF. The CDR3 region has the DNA TGCGCCAGCAGCCAAGTAACCGGGACAGGGAACACTGAAGCTTTCTTT.

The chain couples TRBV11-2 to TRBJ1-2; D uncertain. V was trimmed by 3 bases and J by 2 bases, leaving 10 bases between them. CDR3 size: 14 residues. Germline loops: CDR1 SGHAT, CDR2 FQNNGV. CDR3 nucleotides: TGTGCCAGCAGCTTCAGTCGTCAGAACTATGGCTACACCTTC. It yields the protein CASSFSRQNYGYTF.

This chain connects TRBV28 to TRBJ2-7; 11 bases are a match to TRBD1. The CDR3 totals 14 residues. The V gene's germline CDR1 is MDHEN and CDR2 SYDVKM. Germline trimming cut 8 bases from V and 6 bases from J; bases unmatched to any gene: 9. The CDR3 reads CASWTGQGALEQYF. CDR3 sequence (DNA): TGTGCCAGCTGGACAGGACAGGGGGCCCTCGAGCAGTACTTC.

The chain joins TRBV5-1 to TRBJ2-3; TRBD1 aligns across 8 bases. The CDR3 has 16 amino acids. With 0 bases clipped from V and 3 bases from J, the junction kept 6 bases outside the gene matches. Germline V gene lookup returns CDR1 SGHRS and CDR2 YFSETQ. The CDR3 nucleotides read TGCGCCAGCAGCTTGGGGCAGGGGGCTCGGACAGATACGCAGTATTTT. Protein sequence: CASSLGQGARTDTQYF.

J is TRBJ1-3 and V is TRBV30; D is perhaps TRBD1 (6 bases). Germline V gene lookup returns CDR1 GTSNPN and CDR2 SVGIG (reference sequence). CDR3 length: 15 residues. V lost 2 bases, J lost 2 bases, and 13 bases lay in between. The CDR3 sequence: CAWSRSGVPGNTIYF. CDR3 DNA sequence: TGTGCCTGGAGTCGGTCAGGGGTGCCTGGAAACACCATATATTTT.

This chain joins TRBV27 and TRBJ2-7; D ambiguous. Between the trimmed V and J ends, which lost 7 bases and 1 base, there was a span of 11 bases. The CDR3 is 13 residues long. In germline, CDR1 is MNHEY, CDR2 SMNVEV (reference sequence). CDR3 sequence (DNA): TGTGCCAGCACCTTCTCGGGTTCCTACGAGCAGTACTTC. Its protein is CASTFSGSYEQYF.

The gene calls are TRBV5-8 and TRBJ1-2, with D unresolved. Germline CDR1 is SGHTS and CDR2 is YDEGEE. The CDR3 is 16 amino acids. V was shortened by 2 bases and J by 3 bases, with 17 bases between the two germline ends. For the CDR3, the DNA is TGTGCCAGCAGCTTTATTGGTGGCAGGATCGACTATGGCTACACCTTC. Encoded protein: CASSFIGGRIDYGYTF.

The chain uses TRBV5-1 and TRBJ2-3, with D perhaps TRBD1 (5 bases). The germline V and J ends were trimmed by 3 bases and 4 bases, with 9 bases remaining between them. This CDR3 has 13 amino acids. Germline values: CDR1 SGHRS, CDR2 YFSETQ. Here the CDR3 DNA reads TGCGCCAGCAGCTGGACGACAGCAGATACGCAGTATTTT. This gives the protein CASSWTTADTQYF.

The CDR3 sequence is CASSPEAGEFTYNEQFF. The CDR3 DNA follows: TGTGCCAGCAGTCCAGAGGCGGGCGAATTCACCTACAATGAGCAGTTCTTC. The V call is TRBV7-7, the J call TRBJ2-1, with D perhaps TRBD2 (5 bases). Trimming left V 6 bases short and J 2 bases short, with 20 bases between. From germline, CDR1 is SSHAT and CDR2 FNYEAQ (reference sequence). CDR3 length equals 17 residues.

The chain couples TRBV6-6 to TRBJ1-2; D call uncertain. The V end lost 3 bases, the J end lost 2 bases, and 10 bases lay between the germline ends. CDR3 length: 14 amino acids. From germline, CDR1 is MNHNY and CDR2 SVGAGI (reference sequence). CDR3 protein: CASSYSAQNYGYTF. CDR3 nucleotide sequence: TGTGCCAGCAGTTATAGCGCGCAGAACTATGGCTACACCTTC.

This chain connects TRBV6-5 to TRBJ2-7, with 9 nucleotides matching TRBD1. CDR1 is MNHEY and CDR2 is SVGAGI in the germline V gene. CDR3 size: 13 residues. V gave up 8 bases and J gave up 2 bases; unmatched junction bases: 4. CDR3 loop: CASGTGRTYEQYF. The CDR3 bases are TGTGCCAGCGGGACAGGGCGAACCTACGAGCAGTACTTC.

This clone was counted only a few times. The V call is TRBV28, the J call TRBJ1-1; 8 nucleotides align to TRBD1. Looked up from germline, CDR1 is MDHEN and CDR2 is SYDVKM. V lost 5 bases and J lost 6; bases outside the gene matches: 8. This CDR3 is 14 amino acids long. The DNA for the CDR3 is TGTGCCAGCAGTCGCCAGACAGGGGCGTCTGAAGCTTTCTTT. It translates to CASSRQTGASEAFF.

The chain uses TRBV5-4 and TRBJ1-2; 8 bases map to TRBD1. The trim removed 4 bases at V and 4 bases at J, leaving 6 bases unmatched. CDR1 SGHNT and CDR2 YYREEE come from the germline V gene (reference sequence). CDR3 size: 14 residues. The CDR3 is CASSPGQVGYGYTF. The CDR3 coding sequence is TGTGCCAGCAGCCCGGGACAGGTCGGCTATGGCTACACCTTC.

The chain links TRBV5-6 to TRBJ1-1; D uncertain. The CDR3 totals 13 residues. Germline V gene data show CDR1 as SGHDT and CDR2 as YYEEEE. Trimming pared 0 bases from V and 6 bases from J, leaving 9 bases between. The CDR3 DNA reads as TGTGCCAGCAGCTTGGGCGCAGGTGCTGAAGCTTTCTTT. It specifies CASSLGAGAEAFF.

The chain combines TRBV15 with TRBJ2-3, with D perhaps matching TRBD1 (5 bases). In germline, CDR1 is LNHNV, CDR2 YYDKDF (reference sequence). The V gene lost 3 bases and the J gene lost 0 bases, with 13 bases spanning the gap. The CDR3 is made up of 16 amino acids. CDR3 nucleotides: TGTGCCACCAGCAGGATTAGACAGCTTAGCACAGATACGCAGTATTTT. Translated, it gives CATSRIRQLSTDTQYF.

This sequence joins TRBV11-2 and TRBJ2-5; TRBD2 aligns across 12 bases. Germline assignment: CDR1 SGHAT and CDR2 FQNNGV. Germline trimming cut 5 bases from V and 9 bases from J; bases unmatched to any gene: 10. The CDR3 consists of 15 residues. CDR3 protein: CASSAGLAGGMAQYF. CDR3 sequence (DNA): TGTGCCAGCAGCGCCGGTCTAGCGGGGGGGATGGCCCAGTACTTC.

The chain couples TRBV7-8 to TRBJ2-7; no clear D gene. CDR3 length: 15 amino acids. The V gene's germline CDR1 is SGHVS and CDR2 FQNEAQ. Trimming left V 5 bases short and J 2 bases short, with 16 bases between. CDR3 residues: CASSNPGTETYEQYF. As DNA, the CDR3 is TGTGCCAGCAGCAACCCCGGCACAGAGACCTACGAGCAGTACTTC.

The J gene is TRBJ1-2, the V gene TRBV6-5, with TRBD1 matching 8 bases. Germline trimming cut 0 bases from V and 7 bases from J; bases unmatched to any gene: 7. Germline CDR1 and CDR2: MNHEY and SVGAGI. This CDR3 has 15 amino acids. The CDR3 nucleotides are TGTGCCAGCAGTTACTCAGGACAGGGAATCGCTGGCTACACCTTC. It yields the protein CASSYSGQGIAGYTF.

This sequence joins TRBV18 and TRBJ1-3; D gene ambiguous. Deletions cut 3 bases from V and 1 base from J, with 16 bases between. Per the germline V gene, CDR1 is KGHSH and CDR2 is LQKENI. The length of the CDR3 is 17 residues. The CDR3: CASSPQSGTRSGNTIYF. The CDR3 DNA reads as TGTGCCAGCTCACCCCAGTCAGGTACCAGATCTGGAAACACCATATATTTT.